This T cell receptor (beta chain) was sequenced in a study of patients and donors after allogeneic stem cell transplantation. The J segment lost 2 bases and the V segment lost 7 bases, leaving 7 bases of the junction unmatched. CDR1 LNHDA and CDR2 SQIVND come from the germline V gene (reference sequence). The CDR3 loop spans 15 amino acids. TCRdb processed the RT-PCR reads anew with MiXCR; each CDR3 protein has one entry. Among hundreds of thousands of distinct CDR3 sequences listed, 16% were seen once. The TCR was taken from a human donor who was either an allogeneic HSCT recipient or a stem cell or donor lymphocyte infusion donor (not recorded which). It is not recorded whose cells these are; they may come from a transplant donor. This chain joins TRBV19 and TRBJ1-1, with 10 bases lining up with TRBD1. Sequenced: blood, either unsorted or a sorted T cell fraction (not recorded which). The CDR3 DNA sequence: TGTGCCAGTACCCTCCGGACAGGGGGTAACACTGAAGCTTTCTTT. Its protein product is CASTLRTGGNTEAFF.